Described below is a single T cell receptor (beta chain) sequence and its context. This CDR3 comprises 16 residues. Losses at the gene ends were 1 base for V and 0 bases for J; bases not matched to a gene: 3. CDR1 and CDR2 (germline): MNHEY, SMNVEV (reference sequence). This sample stems from a study of blood T cells in healthy people across ages. PCR was performed a second time for about 7 to 12 cycles using a sample-barcoded 5' primer and a J-beta primer mix. One entry per CDR3 protein results from TCRdb running MiXCR on the 5' RACE reads. In the table there are 1.8 million or so distinct CDR3 sequences, more than 35% of which are singletons.

Input material: blood. The sequence came from a human donor in good health. The rearrangement uses TRBV27 and TRBJ2-1, with 7 bases matching TRBD2. The chain's CDR3 is CASSLFSGGSYNEQFF. The CDR3 nucleotides read TGTGCCAGCAGTTTATTTTCGGGGGGCTCCTACAATGAGCAGTTCTTC.